This T cell receptor (beta chain) was profiled in a study of OX40 agonist ivuxolimab in advanced cancers. Turning to the study itself: With a range of about 23 to 85, age averaged 60 years, and roughly 80% were male. People who had prior anti-PD-1, anti-PD-L1 or anti-CTLA-4 therapy could take part, and about 37% had some. Three patients responded partially, comprising one with hepatocellular carcinoma and two with cutaneous melanoma. Notes on the study in general: Clonal expansion among partial responders at 0.1-3.0 mg/kg ranked near the lowest.

Measured with immunoSEQ multiplex PCR; TCRdb has only the in-frame clones, and not every one. Here the sample spans some 77,000 clones, more than 70% being singletons. About this clone itself: Its matching antigen is unknown.

The V end was cut by 4 bases, the J end by 1 base, with 13 bases between. Germline CDR1 is SGHTA and CDR2 is FQGTGA. The CDR3 contains 15 residues. The sequenced sample was CD4+ or CD8+ T cells sorted from blood, obtained in a trial of the OX40 agonist ivuxolimab. The V gene is TRBV7-3, the J gene TRBJ1-2; D remains unclear. The receptor comes from an adult with an advanced solid tumor such as melanoma, head and neck, liver or kidney cancer. The CDR3 bases are TGTGCCAGCAGCTCACAGCCGCGAGGTAACTATGGCTACACCTTC. Protein: CASSSQPRGNYGYTF.